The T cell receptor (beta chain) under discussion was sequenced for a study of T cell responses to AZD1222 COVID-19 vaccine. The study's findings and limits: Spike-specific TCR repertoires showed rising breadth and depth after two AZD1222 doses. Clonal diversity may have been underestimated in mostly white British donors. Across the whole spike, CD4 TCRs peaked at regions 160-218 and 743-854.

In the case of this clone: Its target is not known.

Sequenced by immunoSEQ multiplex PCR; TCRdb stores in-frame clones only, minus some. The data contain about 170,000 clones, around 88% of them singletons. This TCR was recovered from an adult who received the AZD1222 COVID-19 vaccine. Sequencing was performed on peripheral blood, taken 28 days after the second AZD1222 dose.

The CDR3 DNA is TGTGCCAGCAGTCGACAGGGCAGTGGCTACACCTTC. Its protein product is CASSRQGSGYTF. The chain combines TRBV6-5 with TRBJ1-2, with 7 nucleotides matching TRBD1. Germline V gives CDR1 MNHEY, CDR2 SVGAGI. The CDR3 is 12 amino acids. V was clipped by 5 bases and J by 7 bases; unmatched bases: 4.